Listed below are T cell receptor beta chains from one sample, sequenced in a study of cytomegalovirus exposure and HLA in healthy donors. Assay used: immunoSEQ multiplex PCR; TCRdb lists only in-frame clones, some missing. The table has about 140,000 clones, approximately 87% seen once. Input material: PBMCs. All receptors come from a man in his late teens or twenties in good health and CMV-seronegative. Each CDR3 is given with its conserved first and last residue. A D gene is named only where the DNA matches it firmly. Clone size is given for some rows only: seen once, a few or many times, or a class if the clone is expanded.

NA,NA,TRBJ1-3,TRBV6-6,TGTGCCAGCAGTTACTCAGTGGCCCCCTCTGGAAACACCATATATTTT,CASSYSVAPSGNTIYF
NA,TRBD1,TRBJ2-2,TRBV7-9,TGTGCCAGCAGTCCACCCGACAGGGGCCTACCGGCCGGGGAGCTGTTTTTT,CASSPPDRGLPAGELFF
NA,NA,TRBJ2-4,TRBV28,TGTGCCAGCAGTTTGCCCGGGAACTCAGGGGGGAAAAACATTCAGTACTTC,CASSLPGNSGGKNIQYF
NA,NA,TRBJ2-3,TRBV4-1,TGCGCCAGCAGCCAAGAGTCTAGCGGCACAGATACGCAGTATTTT,CASSQESSGTDTQYF
NA,TRBD2,TRBJ2-1,TRBV7-9,TGTGCCAGCAGCTTAGGACTAGCGGTGAACAATGAGCAGTTCTTC,CASSLGLAVNNEQFF
NA,NA,TRBJ2-2,TRBV5-5,TGTGCCAGCAGCTTGGATAGCTGGGCCGGGGAGCTGTTTTTT,CASSLDSWAGELFF
NA,TRBD1,TRBJ2-7,TRBV4-1,TGCGCCAGCAGCCAAGGGGACAGGGGCTACGAGCAGTACTTC,CASSQGDRGYEQYF
NA,NA,TRBJ2-5,TRBV5-4,TGTGCCAGCAGCTTGAGAGGCCAAGAGACCCAGTACTTC,CASSLRGQETQYF
few,NA,TRBJ1-2,TRBV9,TGTGCCAGCAGCGGCCCTACGGGACTGCACTATGGCTACACCTTC,CASSGPTGLHYGYTF
NA,NA,TRBJ2-7,TRBV12-5,TGTGCTAGTGGTTTGGATAACAGCTACGAGCAGTACTTC,CASGLDNSYEQYF
NA,NA,TRBJ1-2,TRBV9,TGTGCCAGCAGCGTATGGAGGACCCCCGGAGGCTACACCTTC,CASSVWRTPGGYTF
NA,NA,TRBJ1-1,TRBV4-3,TGCGCCAGCAGCCCCCGTGCGGCGGGGGAACTTAACACTGAAGCTTTCTTT,CASSPRAAGELNTEAFF
once,TRBD2,TRBJ2-2,TRBV7-6,TGTGCCAGCAGCTTAGCTTTTCGCGGGGGGTCGGACACCGGGGAGCTGTTTTTT,CASSLAFRGGSDTGELFF
NA,TRBD1,TRBJ1-2,TRBV28,TGTGCCAGCAGTCAAGGACATGGACAGGGGTTACGCTACACCTTC,CASSQGHGQGLRYTF
NA,NA,TRBJ2-5,TRBV25-1,TGTGCCAGCAGTGAATGGAGGAACACAAACCTTCAAGAGACCCAGTACTTC,CASSEWRNTNLQETQYF
once,TRBD1,TRBJ2-1,TRBV6-5,TGTGCCAGCAGTTACTGGGACAGGGCGACCGATGAGCAGTTCTTC,CASSYWDRATDEQFF
once,NA,TRBJ1-1,TRBV4-1,TGCGCCAGCCGCAGTATGAACACTGAAGCTTTCTTT,CASRSMNTEAFF
NA,NA,TRBJ1-2,TRBV7-9,TGTGCCAGCAGCTCACCGTTGGTGGACTTCTATGGCTACACCTTC,CASSSPLVDFYGYTF
NA,TRBD1,TRBJ2-7,TRBV5-4,TGTGCCAGCAGCACCGGACAGGGGGCGAGGGAGCAGTACTTC,CASSTGQGAREQYF
NA,NA,TRBJ2-5,TRBV14,TGTGCCAGCAGCCAACCTCCCCGGGAGACCCAGTACTTC,CASSQPPRETQYF
medium-sized,NA,TRBJ1-1,TRBV6-5,TGTGCCAGCAGTTATACTGCAGGTGGGACTGAAGCTTTCTTT,CASSYTAGGTEAFF
NA,TRBD1,TRBJ2-2,TRBV11-3,TGTGCCAGCAGCTGGCGGTCCGGACAGGGAGCATCCGGGGAGCTGTTTTTT,CASSWRSGQGASGELFF
NA,TRBD2,TRBJ2-3,TRBV6-1,TGTGCCAGCAGCGAACTAGCGGGGGGGCCAACAGATACGCAGTATTTT,CASSELAGGPTDTQYF
NA,NA,TRBJ2-3,TRBV7-9,TGTGCCAGCAGCCTGGACATAAGCACAGATACGCAGTATTTT,CASSLDISTDTQYF